Below are 22 T cell receptor beta chains sequenced from a single sample in a study of blood T cell repertoires in COVID-19. Libraries were prepared by immunoSEQ multiplex PCR; TCRdb keeps only in-frame clonotypes and omits some of them. Of around 130,000 clones listed, 70% to 90% are singletons. Sequencing input: PBMCs or T cells enriched from blood (not recorded which). All receptors derive from a woman aged 45-65 years with acute COVID-19.

The chain has TRBV10-3 and TRBJ1-1; D perhaps matches TRBD1 (6 bases). The CDR3 extends over 14 amino acids. V was trimmed by 3 bases and J by 5 bases, leaving 13 bases between them. Per germline, CDR1 ENHRY and CDR2 SYGVKD. The CDR3 DNA reads TGTGCCATCAGTGAACTACAGGGTGGTACTGAAGCTTTCTTT. Translated, it gives CAISELQGGTEAFF.

The rearrangement joins TRBV5-6 to TRBJ1-4; 7 bases are a match to TRBD1. This CDR3 contains 15 residues. Trimming took 1 base from V and 3 from J; bases not matched to a gene: 3. Germline loops: CDR1 SGHDT, CDR2 YYEEEE. CDR3: CASSLYTGANEKLFF. CDR3 nucleotides: TGTGCCAGCAGCTTGTATACAGGGGCTAATGAAAAACTGTTTTTT. The variable domain in full, completed from reference TRBV5-6 and TRBJ1-4, reads DAGVTQSPTHLIKTRGQQVTLRCSPKSGHDTVSWYQQALGQGPQFIFQYYEEEERQRGNFPDRFSGHQFPNYSSELNVNALLLGDSALYLCASSLYTGANEKLFFGSGTQLSVL.

The chain carries TRBV4-1 and TRBJ1-4; no firm D call. The V gene lost 3 bases and the J gene lost 0 bases, with 8 bases spanning the gap. Germline assignment: CDR1 MGHRA and CDR2 YSYEKL. CDR3 length: 15 amino acids. For the CDR3, the DNA is TGCGCCAGCAGCCAGGAGAAGACAACTAATGAAAAACTGTTTTTT. Residues: CASSQEKTTNEKLFF.

The genes are TRBV27 and TRBJ2-5; 8 bases fit TRBD2. The CDR3 extends over 14 amino acids. Germline V gene sequence: CDR1 MNHEY, CDR2 SMNVEV (reference sequence). V shed 6 bases, J shed 5 bases, and the junction held 8 bases outside the gene matches. CDR3 loop: CASRGPLAAETQYF. CDR3 DNA: TGTGCCAGCAGAGGGCCACTAGCGGCGGAGACCCAGTACTTC.

The chain has TRBV28 and TRBJ1-6; the match to TRBD1 covers 7 bases. CDR3 length equals 14 residues. Trimming removed 4 bases from V and 8 bases from J; junction bases left unmatched: 5. CDR1 is MDHEN, CDR2 SYDVKM, per germline. CDR3 DNA: TGTGCCAGCAGTTCCGGACAGGACCATTCACCCCTCCACTTT. Its translation is CASSSGQDHSPLHF. Variable domain in full (rest from reference TRBV28 and TRBJ1-6): DVKVTQSSRYLVKRTGEKVFLECVQDMDHENMFWYRQDPGLGLRLIYFSYDVKMKEKGDIPEGYSVSREKKERFSLILESASTNQTSMYLCASSSGQDHSPLHFGNGTRLTVT.

This clone was found once. The chain recombines TRBV6-5 with TRBJ2-5; the match to TRBD2 covers 8 bases. This CDR3 has 14 amino acids. Unmatched junction bases numbered 13, after V lost 7 bases and J lost 9 bases. CDR1 is MNHEY, CDR2 SVGAGI, per germline. The CDR3 DNA is TGTGCCAGCACCAGACCCCCGGGAGGGTTGGCCCAGTACTTC. Translated, it gives CASTRPPGGLAQYF.

This clone was counted between two and nine times. V gene TRBV11-2 combines with J gene TRBJ1-1; tentative D call: TRBD1 (6 bases). Trimming removed 2 bases at V and 4 bases at J, with 11 bases between. Germline-derived CDR1 and CDR2 are SGHAT and FQNNGV. This CDR3 has 14 residues. The CDR3 loop reads CASSLSQGSTEAFF. The DNA of the CDR3 is TGTGCCAGCAGCTTATCTCAGGGGTCCACTGAAGCTTTCTTT.

This clone was recorded a few times. V gene TRBV6-6 combines with J gene TRBJ2-7; maybe TRBD2 (6 bases). The CDR3 totals 14 residues. V lost 5 bases, J lost 7 bases, and 18 bases lay in between. Germline V gives CDR1 MNHNY, CDR2 SVGAGI (reference sequence). The CDR3 sequence: CASSPGLGPVEQYF. As DNA, the CDR3 is TGTGCCAGCAGTCCGGGACTTGGTCCGGTAGAGCAGTACTTC.

V gene TRBV29-1 combines with J gene TRBJ2-1; TRBD2 might be the D (5 bases). The V and J ends lost 5 bases and 4 bases respectively, with 6 bases between them. The CDR3 consists of 11 residues. From germline, CDR1 is SQVTM and CDR2 ANQGSEA. The CDR3 sequence is CSVKRYNEQFF. CDR3 nucleotide sequence: TGCAGCGTTAAGCGGTACAATGAGCAGTTCTTC.

This chain connects TRBV7-8 to TRBJ2-3, with D perhaps TRBD1 (5 bases). The V end was cut by 2 bases, the J end by 0 bases, with 15 bases between. Looked up from germline, CDR1 is SGHVS and CDR2 is FQNEAQ. This CDR3 is 17 amino acids long. This chain's CDR3 is CASSLLAGLASTDTQYF. The CDR3 DNA reads as TGTGCCAGCAGCTTATTGGCAGGGCTTGCTAGCACAGATACGCAGTATTTT.

This clone occurred once. V gene TRBV7-2 combines with J gene TRBJ2-5; 8 bases line up with TRBD1. The germline CDR1 and CDR2 sequences are SGHTA and FQGNSA. With V trimmed by 3 bases and J by 5 bases, 8 bases remained unmatched. The CDR3 consists of 15 residues. CDR3 region: CASSLIRGRLETQYF. DNA for the CDR3: TGTGCCAGCAGCTTGATCAGGGGGCGTTTGGAGACCCAGTACTTC.

V gene TRBV11-1 combines with J gene TRBJ2-1; 10 bases line up with TRBD2. V dropped 7 bases and J dropped 7; count of bases not matched to a gene: 10. There are 15 residues in the CDR3. Per the germline V gene, CDR1 is SGHAT and CDR2 is FQDESV (reference sequence). CDR3 DNA: TGTGCCAGCAACCCGGCTAGCGGGAGCCGAAATGAGCAGTTCTTC. This sequence encodes CASNPASGSRNEQFF.

The V call is TRBV13, the J call TRBJ2-1; TRBD2 matches at 8 bases. Germline values: CDR1 PRHDT, CDR2 FYEKMQ (reference sequence). CDR3 length equals 16 residues. V was clipped by 3 bases and J by 10 bases; unmatched bases: 14. The CDR3 coding sequence is TGTGCCAGCAGCTTCCAAGGACTAGCTCGTTCACGGGAGCAGTTCTTC. Its translation: CASSFQGLARSREQFF.

The chain carries TRBV4-1 and TRBJ1-2, with D uncertain. This CDR3 is built from 11 residues. V lost 3 bases to trimming and J lost 7 bases, with 6 bases between them. Germline loops: CDR1 MGHRA, CDR2 YSYEKL. The CDR3 is CASSQSFGYTF. CDR3 DNA: TGCGCCAGCAGCCAGTCCTTTGGCTACACCTTC.

The V and J genes are TRBV7-2 and TRBJ2-1; the D is unclear. The CDR3 length is 15 residues. V lost 4 bases and J 0 bases, leaving 10 bases between the germline ends. The germline V gene has CDR1 SGHTA and CDR2 FQGNSA. In nucleotides, the CDR3 is TGTGCCAGCAGCTCCACATCCAGCTCCTACAATGAGCAGTTCTTC. It codes for CASSSTSSSYNEQFF.

The V and J genes are TRBV27 and TRBJ2-3, with TRBD2 identical over 11 bases. The V and J ends lost 2 bases and 0 bases, in that order; junction bases with no gene match: 4. The CDR3 consists of 17 residues. Germline CDR1 MNHEY, CDR2 SMNVEV (reference sequence). Here the CDR3 DNA reads TGTGCCAGCAGTTTAGGGCTAGCGGGAGGAAGCACAGATACGCAGTATTTT. Translated, it gives CASSLGLAGGSTDTQYF.

The genes are TRBV7-8 and TRBJ1-2, with 8 bases fitting TRBD1. With V trimmed by 5 bases and J by 3 bases, 8 bases remained unmatched. This CDR3 is 15 amino acids long. Germline CDR1 and CDR2: SGHVS and FQNEAQ. The CDR3 here is CASSAQGALYYGYTF. The CDR3, as DNA: TGTGCCAGCAGCGCTCAGGGGGCGCTCTACTATGGCTACACCTTC. The complete variable domain, with remaining parts taken from reference TRBV7-8 and TRBJ1-2, reads GAGVSQSPRYKVAKRGQDVALRCDPISGHVSLFWYQQALGQGPEFLTYFQNEAQLDKSGLPSDRFFAERPEGSVSTLKIQRTQQEDSAVYLCASSAQGALYYGYTFGSGTRLTVV.

CDR3 loop: CASRNNGNTEAFF. The CDR3 DNA is TGTGCCAGCAGGAATAACGGGAACACTGAAGCTTTCTTT. This rearrangement joins TRBV7-9 to TRBJ1-1; D is uncertain. Germline CDR1 SEHNR, CDR2 FQNEAQ (reference sequence). Trimming shortened V by 6 bases and J by 1 base, and 9 bases separated the two germline ends. The CDR3 extends over 13 amino acids.

The rearrangement uses TRBV7-3 and TRBJ2-3; weak D call: TRBD2 (5 bases). CDR1 is SGHTA, CDR2 FQGTGA, per germline. V was pared by 5 bases and J by 0 bases, with 9 bases between. The CDR3 loop spans 14 amino acids. The CDR3 protein is CASSRGQSTDTQYF. The CDR3 DNA follows: TGTGCCAGCAGCCGGGGTCAAAGCACAGATACGCAGTATTTT.

In regard to this clone: The sample carries other DNA sequences with the same CDR3. This chain connects TRBV5-1 to TRBJ1-3; D unresolved. V gave up 3 bases and J gave up 3 bases, with 10 bases separating them. The CDR3 has 14 amino acids. The germline V gene has CDR1 SGHRS and CDR2 YFSETQ. For the CDR3, the DNA is TGCGCCAGCAGCTCGCAGGAGGGTGGAAACACCATATATTTT. It codes for CASSSQEGGNTIYF.

The chain joins TRBV7-8 to TRBJ2-1; D might be TRBD2 (6 bases). Germline loops: CDR1 SGHVS, CDR2 FQNEAQ. Trimming removed 4 bases from V and 8 bases from J, with 21 bases in between. This CDR3 region has 16 residues. In DNA, the CDR3 is TGTGCCAGCAGCTCCCCTCGGGACTCAGGCGGGGATGAGCAGTTCTTC. It codes for CASSSPRDSGGDEQFF.

The chain links TRBV6-6 to TRBJ1-1; 7 nucleotides agree with TRBD1. J gave up 1 base and V 8 bases, and 13 bases lay outside the gene matches. The CDR3 has 16 residues. Germline V gene sequence: CDR1 MNHNY, CDR2 SVGAGI (reference sequence). The CDR3 spells CASVNGLQGENTEAFF. CDR3 DNA sequence: TGTGCCAGCGTTAATGGACTTCAGGGGGAGAACACTGAAGCTTTCTTT.